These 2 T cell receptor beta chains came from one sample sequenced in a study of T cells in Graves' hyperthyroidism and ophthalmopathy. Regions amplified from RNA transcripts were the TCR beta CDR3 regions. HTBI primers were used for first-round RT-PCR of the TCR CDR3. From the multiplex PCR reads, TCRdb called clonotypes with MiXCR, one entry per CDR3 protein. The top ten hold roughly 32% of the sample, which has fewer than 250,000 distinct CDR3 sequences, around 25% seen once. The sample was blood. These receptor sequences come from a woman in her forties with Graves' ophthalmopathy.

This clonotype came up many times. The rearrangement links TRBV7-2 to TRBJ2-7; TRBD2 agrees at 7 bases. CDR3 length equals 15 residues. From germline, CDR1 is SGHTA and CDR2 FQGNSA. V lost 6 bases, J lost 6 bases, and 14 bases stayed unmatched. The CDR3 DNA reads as TGTGCCAGCAGGTCTAGCGGCGGGAGTCGAAGCGAGCAGTACTTC. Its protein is CASRSSGGSRSEQYF.

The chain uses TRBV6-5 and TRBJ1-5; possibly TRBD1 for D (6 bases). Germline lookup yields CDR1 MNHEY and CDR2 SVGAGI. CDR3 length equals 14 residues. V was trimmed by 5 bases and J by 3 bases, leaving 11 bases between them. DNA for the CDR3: TGTGCCAGCAGTAACCGGGACACCAATCAGCCCCAGCATTTT. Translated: CASSNRDTNQPQHF.